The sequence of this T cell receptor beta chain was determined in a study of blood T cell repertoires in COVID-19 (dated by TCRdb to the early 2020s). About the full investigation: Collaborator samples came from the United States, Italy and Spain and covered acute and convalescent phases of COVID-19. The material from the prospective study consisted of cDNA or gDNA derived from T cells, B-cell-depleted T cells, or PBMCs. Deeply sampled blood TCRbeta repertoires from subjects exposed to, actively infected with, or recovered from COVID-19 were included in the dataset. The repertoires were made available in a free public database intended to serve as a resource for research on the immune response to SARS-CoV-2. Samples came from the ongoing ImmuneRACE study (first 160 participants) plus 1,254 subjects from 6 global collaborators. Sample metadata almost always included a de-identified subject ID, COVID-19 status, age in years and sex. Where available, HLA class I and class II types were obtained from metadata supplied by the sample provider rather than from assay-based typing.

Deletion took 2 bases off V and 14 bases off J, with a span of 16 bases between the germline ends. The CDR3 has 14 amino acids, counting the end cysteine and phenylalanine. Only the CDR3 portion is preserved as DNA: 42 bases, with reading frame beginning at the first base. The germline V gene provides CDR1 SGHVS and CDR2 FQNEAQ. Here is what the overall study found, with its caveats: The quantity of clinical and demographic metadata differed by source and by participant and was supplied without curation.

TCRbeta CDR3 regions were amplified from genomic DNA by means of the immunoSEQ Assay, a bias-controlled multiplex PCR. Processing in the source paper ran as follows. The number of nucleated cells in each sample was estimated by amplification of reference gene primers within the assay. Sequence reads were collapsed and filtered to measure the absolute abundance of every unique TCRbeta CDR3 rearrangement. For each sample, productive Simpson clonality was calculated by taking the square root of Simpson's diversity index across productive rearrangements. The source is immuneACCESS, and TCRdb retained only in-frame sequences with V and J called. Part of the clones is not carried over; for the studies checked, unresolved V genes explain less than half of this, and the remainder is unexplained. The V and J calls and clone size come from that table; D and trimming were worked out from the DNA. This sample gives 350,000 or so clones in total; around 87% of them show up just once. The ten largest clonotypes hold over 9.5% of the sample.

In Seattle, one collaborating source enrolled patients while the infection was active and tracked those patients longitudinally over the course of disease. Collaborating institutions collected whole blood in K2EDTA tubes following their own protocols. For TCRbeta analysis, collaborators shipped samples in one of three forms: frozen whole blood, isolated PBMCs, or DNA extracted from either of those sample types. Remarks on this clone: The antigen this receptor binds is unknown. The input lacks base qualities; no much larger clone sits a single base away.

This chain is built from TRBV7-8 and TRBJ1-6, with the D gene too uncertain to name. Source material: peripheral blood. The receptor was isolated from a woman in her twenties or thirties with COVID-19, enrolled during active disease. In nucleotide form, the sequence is TGTGCCAGCAGCTTACAGCTTATAATTCAGGCCCTCCACTTT. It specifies CASSLQLIIQALHF.